A selection of T cell receptor beta chains follows, all from one sample in a study of cytomegalovirus exposure and HLA in healthy donors. Here immunoSEQ multiplex PCR was the method, and the copy in TCRdb shows in-frame clones only, minus some. The table has about 180,000 clones, around 80% seen once. The sequencing sample was made of PBMCs. These receptor sequences come from a girl aged 2-10 years in good health and CMV-seropositive. The conserved cysteine and the conserved F or W are not part of the CDR3 here.

TRBJ2-2 | TRBV5-1 | ASSFDRRTGELF
TRBJ2-7 | TRBV15 | ATSRDISLYEQY
TRBJ2-2 | TRBV7-3 | ASSSGTSGILTGELF
TRBJ1-1 | TRBV2 | ARGDRVNTEAF
TRBJ1-5 | TRBV10-3 | AISERQVSNQPQH
TRBJ1-4 | TRBV5-4 | ASSLEPGQEKLF
TRBJ1-1 | TRBV30 | AWSIGRGGEAF
TRBJ2-3 | TRBV27 | ASSFTANTDTQY
TRBJ2-1 | TRBV28 | ASSLNLAGDEQF
TRBJ2-3 | TRBV15 | ATSRVEGGPRDTQY
TRBJ2-1 | TRBV6-6 | ASSRADNEQF
TRBJ2-1 | TRBV5-1 | ASSFSLAGLNNEQF
TRBJ1-1 | TRBV7-9 | ASSPRQGTGTEAF
TRBJ2-1 | TRBV27 | ASSFGVGEQF
TRBJ2-7 | TRBV11-1 | ASRGNLGTGPYEQY
TRBJ2-3 | TRBV2 | ASSLSGGATDTQY
TRBJ1-5 | TRBV19 | ASKLIRGGRMSNQPQH
TRBJ2-7 | TRBV28 | ASSSRELGRYEQY
TRBJ2-5 | TRBV4-1 | ASSQDLAWEQY
TRBJ2-3 | TRBV23-1 | ASSQKTLHWGGPDTQY
TRBJ1-6 | TRBV25-1 | ASSALGGSPLH
TRBJ1-3 | TRBV28 | ASTLRGHSGNTIY
TRBJ1-6 | TRBV1 | TSSRPGQGAGSPLH
TRBJ2-7 | TRBV6-1 | ASRPGLASYEQY
TRBJ1-5 | TRBV30 | AWSVQGSQPQH